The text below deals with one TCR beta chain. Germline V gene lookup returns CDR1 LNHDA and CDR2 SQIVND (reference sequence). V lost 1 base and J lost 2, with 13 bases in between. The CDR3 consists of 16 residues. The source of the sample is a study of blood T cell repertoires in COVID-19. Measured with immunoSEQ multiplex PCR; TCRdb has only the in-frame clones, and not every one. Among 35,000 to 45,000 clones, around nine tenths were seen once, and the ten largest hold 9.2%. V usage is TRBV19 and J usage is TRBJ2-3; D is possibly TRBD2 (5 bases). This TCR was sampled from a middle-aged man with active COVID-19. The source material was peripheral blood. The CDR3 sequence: CASSIGSGLTTDTQYF. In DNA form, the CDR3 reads TGTGCCAGTAGTATAGGCTCCGGACTGACCACAGATACGCAGTATTTT. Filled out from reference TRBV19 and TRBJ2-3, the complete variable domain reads DGGITQSPKYLFRKEGQNVTLSCEQNLNHDAMYWYRQDPGQGLRLIYYSQIVNDFQKGDIAEGYSVSREKKESFPLTVTSAQKNPTAFYLCASSIGSGLTTDTQYFGPGTRLTVL.